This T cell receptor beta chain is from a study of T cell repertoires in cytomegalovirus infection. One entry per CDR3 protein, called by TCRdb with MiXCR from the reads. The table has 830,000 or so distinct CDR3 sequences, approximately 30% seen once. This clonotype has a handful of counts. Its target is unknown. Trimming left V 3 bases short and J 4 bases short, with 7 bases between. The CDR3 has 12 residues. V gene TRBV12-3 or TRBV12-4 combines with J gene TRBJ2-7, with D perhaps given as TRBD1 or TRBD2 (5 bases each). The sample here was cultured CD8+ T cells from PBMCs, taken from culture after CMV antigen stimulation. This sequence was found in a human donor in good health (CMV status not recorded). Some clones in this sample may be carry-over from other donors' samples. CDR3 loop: CASSFGTYEQYF. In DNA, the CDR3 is TGTGCCAGCAGTTTCGGGACGTACGAGCAGTACTTC.